The entry below gives a single T cell receptor (beta chain) sequence along with its context. Its antigen is unidentified. Sequenced by immunoSEQ multiplex PCR; TCRdb stores in-frame clones only, minus some. The data show more than 60,000 clones, with about 89% seen just once and about 3.9% held by the top ten. The data derive from a study of OX40 agonist ivuxolimab in advanced cancers. Study conclusions and caveats: CD8+ T cells (on average) carried more expanded clones than CD4+ T cells. Compared with others, partial responders at 0.1-3.0 mg/kg displayed clonal expansion among the lowest.

Peripheral blood came from all dose cohorts at three timepoints. V lost 3 bases and J 1 base, leaving 8 bases between the germline ends. The length of the CDR3 is 14 residues. Germline V CDR1 and CDR2: SGDLS, YYNGEE. This TCR was recovered from an adult with an advanced solid tumor such as melanoma, head and neck, liver or kidney cancer. The chain recombines TRBV9 with TRBJ1-3; D not resolved. The material sequenced was CD4+ or CD8+ T cells sorted from blood, taken in a trial of the OX40 agonist ivuxolimab. DNA for the CDR3: TGTGCCAGCAGCGCGGACCTTTCTGGAAACACCATATATTTT. Protein sequence: CASSADLSGNTIYF.